One and the same sample provided the 11 T cell receptor beta chains below, sequenced in a study of cytomegalovirus exposure and HLA in healthy donors. Primers included in the PCR were 60 Vbeta and 13 Jbeta primers. The repertoire was sequenced with immunoSEQ multiplex PCR; TCRdb's copy has only in-frame clones and lacks some. This sample has 95,000 to 150,000 clones, with approximately 70% found just once. Input material: PBMCs. These receptors originate from a man aged 18-30 years in good health and CMV-seronegative.

The V gene is TRBV30, the J gene TRBJ1-1; D remains ambiguous. Trimming removed 1 base from V and 10 bases from J, with 16 bases in between. Germline assignment: CDR1 GTSNPN and CDR2 SVGIG (reference sequence). The CDR3 covers 13 residues. CDR3 region: CAWSESGSGTAFF. The CDR3 region has the DNA TGTGCCTGGAGTGAGTCCGGCAGCGGAACAGCTTTCTTT.

DNA for the CDR3: TGTGCCAGCAGACATAGGGGGGGGGACACTGAAGCTTTCTTT. This translates into CASRHRGGDTEAFF. V and J are TRBV6-1 and TRBJ1-1, with D possibly being TRBD1 (6 bases). The CDR3 spans 14 residues. In germline, CDR1 is MNHNS, CDR2 SASEGT. Trimming left V 6 bases short and J 3 bases short, with 14 bases between.

The gene calls are TRBV9 and TRBJ2-7; TRBD1 matches at 10 bases. Germline-derived CDR1 and CDR2 are SGDLS and YYNGEE. The CDR3 length is 17 residues. After removal of 3 bases from V and 3 bases from J, the junction contained 12 bases not matched to a gene. The CDR3 region is CASSASRDRGSRYEQYF. The DNA of the CDR3 is TGTGCCAGCAGCGCGTCCCGGGACAGGGGTTCGCGCTACGAGCAGTACTTC.

J is TRBJ2-1 and V is TRBV6-1, with D unresolved. The CDR3 spans 15 residues. Germline V CDR1 and CDR2: MNHNS, SASEGT. Trimming shortened V by 2 bases and J by 0 bases, and 8 bases separated the two germline ends. The CDR3 loop reads CASSELPSSYNEQFF. In DNA, the CDR3 is TGTGCCAGCAGTGAACTCCCGAGCTCCTACAATGAGCAGTTCTTC.

The J gene is TRBJ1-1, the V gene TRBV2, with 10 bases aligning to TRBD1. The germline V gene has CDR1 SNHLY and CDR2 FYNNEI. The CDR3 sequence is 16 residues long. Trimming removed 6 bases from V and 4 bases from J; junction bases left unmatched: 11. The CDR3 is CASRSRPGTGATEAFF. As DNA, the CDR3 is TGTGCCAGCAGGTCACGTCCCGGGACAGGGGCCACTGAAGCTTTCTTT.

This chain joins TRBV27 and TRBJ1-2, with D hard to call. CDR1 and CDR2 from the germline V gene are MNHEY and SMNVEV (reference sequence). V gave up 5 bases and J gave up 4 bases, with 14 bases separating them. The length of the CDR3 is 14 residues. The CDR3 DNA reads as TGTGCCAGCAGTCTAGGAGGAGGGCGCTATGGCTACACCTTC. Amino acid sequence: CASSLGGGRYGYTF.

The gene calls are TRBV27 and TRBJ2-7; 9 nucleotides agree with TRBD2. Germline CDR1 MNHEY, CDR2 SMNVEV (reference sequence). V shed 1 base and J 3 bases; nucleotides not matched to a gene: 28. The CDR3 contains 23 residues. CDR3 sequence: CASSLFRGGKGVAGARINYEQYF. The CDR3, as DNA: TGTGCCAGCAGTTTATTTAGGGGGGGAAAGGGGGTAGCGGGAGCCCGGATTAACTACGAGCAGTACTTC.

This clone turned up a few times. J is TRBJ2-7 and V is TRBV19; a possible D gene is TRBD1 (6 bases). Trimming stripped 6 bases from V and 0 bases from J, with 15 bases between. Looked up from germline, CDR1 is LNHDA and CDR2 is SQIVND (reference sequence). The CDR3 consists of 15 residues. CDR3 protein: CASSMGTGHSYEQYF. Here the CDR3 DNA reads TGTGCCAGTAGCATGGGGACGGGACACTCCTACGAGCAGTACTTC.

V gene TRBV18 combines with J gene TRBJ1-1; D is ambiguous. V lost 1 base, J lost 6 bases, and 9 bases lay in between. CDR3 length: 13 residues. Per germline, CDR1 KGHSH and CDR2 LQKENI. As DNA, the CDR3 is TGTGCCAGCTCACCACGAGGGATAGCTGAAGCTTTCTTT. This codes for CASSPRGIAEAFF.

In this sample, this clone turned up once. V usage is TRBV6-1 and J usage is TRBJ1-1; D remains unclear. This CDR3 contains 14 residues. Per the germline V gene, CDR1 is MNHNS and CDR2 is SASEGT. With 4 bases removed from V and 1 base from J, the gap between germline ends came to 10 bases. CDR3 sequence reads: CASSGRFKNTEAFF. The DNA of the CDR3 is TGTGCCAGCAGTGGGCGGTTTAAGAACACTGAAGCTTTCTTT.

The chain is built from TRBV15 and TRBJ2-7; 9 bases fit TRBD2. Germline values: CDR1 LNHNV, CDR2 YYDKDF (reference sequence). The V gene end was trimmed by 1 base and the J gene end by 4 bases; junction bases not matched to a gene: 8. This CDR3 is 16 amino acids long. The CDR3 sequence is CATSRGTGTSRYEQYF. CDR3 in DNA: TGTGCCACCAGCAGAGGAACCGGGACTAGCCGGTACGAGCAGTACTTC. The full variable domain, rest sourced from reference TRBV15 and TRBJ2-7, is DAMVIQNPRYQVTQFGKPVTLSCSQTLNHNVMYWYQQKSSQAPKLLFHYYDKDFNNEADTPDNFQSRRPNTSFCFLDIRSPGLGDTAMYLCATSRGTGTSRYEQYFGPGTRLTVT.